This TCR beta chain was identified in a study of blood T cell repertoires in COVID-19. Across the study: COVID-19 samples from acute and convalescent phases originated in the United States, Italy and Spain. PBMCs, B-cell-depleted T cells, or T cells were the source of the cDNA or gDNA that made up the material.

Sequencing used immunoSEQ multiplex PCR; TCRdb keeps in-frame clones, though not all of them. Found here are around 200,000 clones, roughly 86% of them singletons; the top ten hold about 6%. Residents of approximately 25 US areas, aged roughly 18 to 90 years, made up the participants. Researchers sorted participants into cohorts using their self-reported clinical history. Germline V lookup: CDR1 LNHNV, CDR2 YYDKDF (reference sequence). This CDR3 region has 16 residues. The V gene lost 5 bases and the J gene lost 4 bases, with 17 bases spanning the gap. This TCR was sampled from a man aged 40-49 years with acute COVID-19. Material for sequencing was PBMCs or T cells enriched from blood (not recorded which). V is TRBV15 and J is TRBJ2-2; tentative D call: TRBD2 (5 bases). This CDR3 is CATSGPPVGSTGELFF. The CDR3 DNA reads TGTGCCACCAGCGGACCCCCAGTGGGGAGCACCGGGGAGCTGTTTTTT.